This is a list of T cell receptor beta chains from one sample in a study of T-cell reconstitution after alpha-beta-depleted transplantation in children. TCRdb reanalysed the PCR reads using MiXCR and keeps one entry per CDR3 protein. The table records over 200,000 distinct CDR3 sequences, about 9.2% of them present only once. This sample comprised PBMCs from the stem cell graft donor, obtained from the stem cell graft. Receptors originate from a human donor who donated a stem cell graft to a child with acute lymphoblastic leukemia. Each CDR3 is given with its conserved first and last residue. Each record gives: CDR3 DNA, CDR3 protein, V gene, clone size, CDR3 length, D gene, J gene. D genes are given only for firm matches. Expanded clones are given a class, and other clones once, few, many or no size at all.

TGTGCCAGCAGTATACAGGGGGCAGAAGAAAAACTGTTTTTT | CASSIQGAEEKLFF | TRBV7-9 | many | 14 | TRBD1 | TRBJ1-4
TGCAGTGCTAGAGGGACGATGGGGACAGACTCCTACGAGCAGTACTTC | CSARGTMGTDSYEQYF | TRBV20-1 | many | 16 | TRBD1 | TRBJ2-7
TGTGCCAGCAGAGGGGCCCGTAGCGGAACCTACTACGAGCAGTACTTC | CASRGARSGTYYEQYF | TRBV6-5 | NA | 16 | NA | TRBJ2-7
TGTGCCAGCAGTTCGTTGACAGGGGGCCAGAATTCACCCCTCCACTTT | CASSSLTGGQNSPLHF | TRBV12-3/TRBV12-4 | NA | 16 | TRBD1 | TRBJ1-6
TGTGCCAGCAGCCGTTCCTTCGAGGGACCGCCAAACTCTGGGGCCAACGTCCTGACTTTC | CASSRSFEGPPNSGANVLTF | TRBV7-9 | NA | 20 | NA | TRBJ2-6
TGTGCCAGCAGCCTTACTTGGGGTCATGAGCAGTTCTTC | CASSLTWGHEQFF | TRBV11-2 | few | 13 | NA | TRBJ2-1
TGTGCCAGCAGCTTAAAAACACGGTACGAGCAGTACTTC | CASSLKTRYEQYF | TRBV7-2 | few | 13 | NA | TRBJ2-7
TGCGCCAGCAGCGGACAGTTTCAGGGAAATGAAAAACTGTTTTTT | CASSGQFQGNEKLFF | TRBV5-1 | NA | 15 | NA | TRBJ1-4
TGTGCCAGCAGTGGGGACGGTAATCAGCCCCAGCATTTT | CASSGDGNQPQHF | TRBV2 | NA | 13 | NA | TRBJ1-5
TGCAGTGCTAGCGGAAAGGACAGAAACACCGGGGAGCTGTTTTTT | CSASGKDRNTGELFF | TRBV20-1 | few | 15 | NA | TRBJ2-2